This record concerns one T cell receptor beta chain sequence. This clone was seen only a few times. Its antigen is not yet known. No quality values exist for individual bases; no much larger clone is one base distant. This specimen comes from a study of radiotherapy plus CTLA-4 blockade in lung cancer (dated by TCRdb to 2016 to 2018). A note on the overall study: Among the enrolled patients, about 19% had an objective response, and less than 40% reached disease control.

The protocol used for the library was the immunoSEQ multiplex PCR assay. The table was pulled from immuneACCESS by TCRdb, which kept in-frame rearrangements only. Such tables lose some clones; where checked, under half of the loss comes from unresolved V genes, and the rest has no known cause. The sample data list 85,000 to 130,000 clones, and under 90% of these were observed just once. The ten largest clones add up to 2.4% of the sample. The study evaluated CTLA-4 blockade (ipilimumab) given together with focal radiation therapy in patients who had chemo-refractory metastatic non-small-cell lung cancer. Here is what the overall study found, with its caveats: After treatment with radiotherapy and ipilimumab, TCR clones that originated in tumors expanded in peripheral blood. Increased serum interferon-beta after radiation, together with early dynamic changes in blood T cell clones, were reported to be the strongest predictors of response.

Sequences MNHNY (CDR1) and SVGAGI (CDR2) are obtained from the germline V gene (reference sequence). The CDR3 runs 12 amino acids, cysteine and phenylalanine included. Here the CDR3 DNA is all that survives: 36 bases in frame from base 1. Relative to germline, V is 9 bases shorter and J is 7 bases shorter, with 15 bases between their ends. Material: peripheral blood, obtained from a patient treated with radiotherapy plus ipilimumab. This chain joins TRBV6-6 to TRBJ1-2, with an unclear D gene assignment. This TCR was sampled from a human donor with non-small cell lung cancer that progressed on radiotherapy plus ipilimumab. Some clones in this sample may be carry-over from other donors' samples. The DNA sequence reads TGTGCCAGAACTTCAAGTAGAATTGGCTACACCTTC. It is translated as CARTSSRIGYTF.